These T cell receptor beta chains were read from a single sample in a study of vaccination and CD4 T cells after COVID-19. TCRdb fed the PCR reads into MiXCR, producing one record per CDR3 protein. This sample has over 15,000 distinct CDR3 sequences, with 53% found just once. Their antigens remain unidentified. The material sequenced was CD4+ T cells from blood, cultured in vitro, taken before SARS-CoV-2 vaccination. These receptors all come from a human donor who had recovered from COVID-19. CDR3s include the opening cysteine and the closing phenylalanine or tryptophan. D genes are given only for firm matches. Clone size appears in some rows only: once, few, many, or a class for an expanded clone.

abundance	v_gene	j_gene	d_gene	CDR3nt	CDR3aa
few	TRBV20-1	TRBJ1-1	-	TGCAGTGCTAGTGGGGGGACTGAAGCTTTCTTT	CSASGGTEAFF
-	TRBV19	TRBJ2-1	-	TGTGCCAGTAGTATTTCCGGCAGCGGAAGCACCTACAATGAGCAGTTCTTC	CASSISGSGSTYNEQFF
-	TRBV18	TRBJ1-1	TRBD1	TGTGCCAGCTCACGTACGTCGACAGGGGGCTTAGGTGAAGCTTTCTTT	CASSRTSTGGLGEAFF
-	TRBV2	TRBJ2-3	TRBD2	TGTGCCAGCAGTTTAAGAGCGGGAGTCACAGATACGCAGTATTTT	CASSLRAGVTDTQYF
few	TRBV7-2	TRBJ1-5	TRBD1	TGTGCCAGCAGCTCGCCGGGACAGGGGGAAAATCAGCCCCAGCATTTT	CASSSPGQGENQPQHF
-	TRBV4-1	TRBJ2-7	-	-	CASTNQTSMYLCASRPSGSYEQYF
-	TRBV9	TRBJ2-5	TRBD2	TGTGCCAGCAGCGGTACTAGCGGGAGCGGGACCCAGTACTTC	CASSGTSGSGTQYF
-	TRBV28	TRBJ2-2	TRBD2	TGTGCCAGCAGTACTAGCGGGAGGGCGAACACCGGGGAGCTGTTTTTT	CASSTSGRANTGELFF
-	TRBV7-6	TRBJ2-7	TRBD2	TGTGCCAGCAGCTTAGTTTACAAGACTAGCGGGAGTTACGAGCAGTACTTC	CASSLVYKTSGSYEQYF
-	TRBV30	TRBJ2-2	-	TGTGCCTGCCGGGGGCAGTACACCGGGGAGCTGTTTTTT	CACRGQYTGELFF